The 2 T cell receptor beta chains reported below all come from one sample, sequenced in a study of CD8 T cell repertoires and HIV-1 epitope variants. Measured with immunoSEQ multiplex PCR; TCRdb has only the in-frame clones, and not every one. The table includes under 100,000 clones, over 70% detected once. The source material was uncultured baseline CD8+ T cells from peripheral blood mononuclear cells (PBMCs). The receptors were gathered from a male donor with HIV.

The V call is TRBV14, the J call TRBJ2-4; 7 bases map to TRBD1. CDR1 SGHDN and CDR2 FVKESK come from the germline V gene. The V gene end was trimmed by 3 bases and the J gene end by 7 bases; junction bases not matched to a gene: 6. The CDR3 runs 14 residues. The CDR3 DNA follows: TGTGCCAGCAGCCATCCCGAACAGGGGAACATTCAGTACTTC. It codes for CASSHPEQGNIQYF.

The chain recombines TRBV29-1 with TRBJ2-3; possibly TRBD1 for D (5 bases). The ends were cut back, 3 bases at V and 2 bases at J, with 15 bases in the middle. Germline lookup yields CDR1 SQVTM and CDR2 ANQGSEA. This CDR3 is 15 amino acids long. DNA for the CDR3: TGCAGCGTTGACTTTCAGACAGATCCCACAGATACGCAGTATTTT. The encoded protein is CSVDFQTDPTDTQYF.